This entry features one T cell receptor (beta chain) sequence. Germline-derived CDR1 and CDR2 are MNHEY and SMNVEV (reference sequence). The V end was cut by 5 bases, the J end by 8 bases, with 31 bases between. This CDR3 comprises 20 residues. This sample is drawn from a study of blood T cell repertoires in COVID-19. Whole-study context: The United States, Italy and Spain provided the acute and convalescent COVID-19 samples. PBMCs, B-cell-depleted T cells, or T cells provided the cDNA or gDNA that made up the material.

Authors' methods: Nucleated cell counts were estimated from reference gene primer amplification. Only in-frame clones appear in the TCRdb table, and some are missing; sequencing was by immunoSEQ multiplex PCR. That table furnishes V, J and clone size, whereas the DNA furnished D and trimming. This table holds approximately 360,000 clones, 80% to 90% found once. The chain links TRBV27 to TRBJ1-6; D remains ambiguous. The receptor's source is a man aged 40-50 years with acute or convalescent COVID-19. The sample comprised peripheral blood. The CDR3 loop reads CASSTTPPRGWIEIDSPLHF. DNA of the CDR3: TGTGCCAGCAGTACCACTCCCCCTCGAGGGTGGATAGAAATTGATTCACCCCTCCACTTT.